A single sample gave rise to the 8 T cell receptor beta chains below, sequenced in a study of blood T cell repertoires in COVID-19. Assay used: immunoSEQ multiplex PCR; TCRdb lists only in-frame clones, some missing. The sample records more than 40,000 clones, roughly 84% being singletons. Sequenced sample: peripheral blood. These receptor sequences come from a man aged 50 or older with active COVID-19.

This clone was recorded only once. The chain's CDR3 is CASSLELPRQGNTDTQYF. The CDR3 DNA reads as TGTGCCAGCAGCTTAGAACTACCTCGACAGGGGAACACAGATACGCAGTATTTT. This rearrangement joins TRBV7-2 to TRBJ2-3; 8 bases are a match to TRBD1. V was pared by 1 base and J by 2 bases, with 11 bases of the junction left unmatched. The CDR3 runs to 18 residues. Germline CDR1 SGHTA, CDR2 FQGNSA.

J is TRBJ2-3 and V is TRBV19, with TRBD2 matching over 11 bases. CDR1 and CDR2 from the germline V gene are LNHDA and SQIVND (reference sequence). The CDR3 sequence is 14 residues long. The V and J ends lost 8 bases and 4 bases, in that order; junction bases with no gene match: 5. The CDR3 DNA sequence: TGTGCCAGTGCCCTTAGCGGGGGGGCAGATACGCAGTATTTT. Residues: CASALSGGADTQYF.

V gene TRBV10-3 combines with J gene TRBJ1-2, with TRBD1 matching over 9 bases. Germline CDR1 is ENHRY and CDR2 is SYGVKD. J lost 7 bases, V lost 4 bases, and 4 bases had no gene match. The CDR3 has 13 residues. This CDR3 is CAISGDRGGGYTF. The DNA of the CDR3 is TGTGCCATCAGTGGCGACAGGGGGGGTGGCTACACCTTC.

As DNA, the CDR3 is TGTGCCAGCAGTGCCAGCGGGGGGCGGGAGCAGTACTTC. Protein: CASSASGGREQYF. The rearrangement uses TRBV2 and TRBJ2-7, with 9 nucleotides matching TRBD2. V lost 4 bases, J lost 7 bases, and 5 bases stayed unmatched. This CDR3 is built from 13 residues. Per germline, CDR1 SNHLY and CDR2 FYNNEI.

Only one count was recorded for this clone. The genes are TRBV19 and TRBJ2-2, with D perhaps TRBD2 (6 bases). The V end was cut by 3 bases, the J end by 9 bases, with 14 bases between. CDR1 is LNHDA and CDR2 is SQIVND in the germline V gene (reference sequence). This CDR3 region has 14 residues. This chain's CDR3 is CASSIGWGDRELFF. CDR3 DNA sequence: TGTGCCAGTAGTATTGGATGGGGGGATAGGGAGCTGTTTTTT.

The chain has TRBV6-5 and TRBJ1-3; TRBD1 agrees at 7 bases. This CDR3 contains 15 residues. Unmatched junction bases numbered 4, after V lost 5 bases and J lost 0 bases. From germline, CDR1 is MNHEY and CDR2 SVGAGI. The DNA for the CDR3 is TGTGCCAGCAGTCGCCGGGACAGCTCTGGAAACACCATATATTTT. Protein product: CASSRRDSSGNTIYF.

This chain uses TRBV6-5 with TRBJ1-5; TRBD1 matches at 8 bases. V lost 6 bases and J lost 5; bases outside the gene matches: 3. CDR3 length equals 13 residues. Germline CDR1 reads MNHEY; CDR2 reads SVGAGI. This CDR3 reads CASRATGDQPQHF. The DNA of the CDR3 is TGTGCCAGCAGGGCGACAGGGGATCAGCCCCAGCATTTT.

V gene TRBV6-5 combines with J gene TRBJ2-7, with D tentatively TRBD1 (6 bases). Germline V gene sequence: CDR1 MNHEY, CDR2 SVGAGI. CDR3 length: 14 amino acids. V was shortened by 6 bases and J by 5 bases, with 17 bases between the two germline ends. As DNA, the CDR3 is TGTGCCAGCAGCCTCTCAATCAGGGGAAACGAGCAGTACTTC. It yields the protein CASSLSIRGNEQYF.